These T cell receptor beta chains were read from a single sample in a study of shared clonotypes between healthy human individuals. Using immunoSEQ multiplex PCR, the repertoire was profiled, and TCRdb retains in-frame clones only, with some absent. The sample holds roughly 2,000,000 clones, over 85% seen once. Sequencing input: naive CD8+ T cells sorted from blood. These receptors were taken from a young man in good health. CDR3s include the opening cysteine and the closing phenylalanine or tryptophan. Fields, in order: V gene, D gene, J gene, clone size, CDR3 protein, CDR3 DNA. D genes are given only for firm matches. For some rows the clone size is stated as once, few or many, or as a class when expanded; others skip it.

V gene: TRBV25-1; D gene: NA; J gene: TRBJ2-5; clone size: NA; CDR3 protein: CASSELSIETQYF; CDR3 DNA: TGTGCCAGCAGTGAATTAAGCATCGAGACCCAGTACTTC
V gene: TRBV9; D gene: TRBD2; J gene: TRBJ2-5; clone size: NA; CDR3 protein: CASSVSSGPQETQYF; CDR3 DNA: TGTGCCAGCTCGGTGAGTAGCGGGCCTCAAGAGACCCAGTACTTC
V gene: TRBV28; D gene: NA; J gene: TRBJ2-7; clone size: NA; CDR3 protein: CASTSLMDNPYEQYF; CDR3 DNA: TGTGCCAGCACTTCGCTGATGGACAACCCCTACGAGCAGTACTTC
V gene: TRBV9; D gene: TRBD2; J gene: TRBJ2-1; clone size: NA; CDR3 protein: CASSVGSGGGDEQFF; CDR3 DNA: TGTGCCAGCAGCGTAGGAAGCGGGGGCGGGGATGAGCAGTTCTTC
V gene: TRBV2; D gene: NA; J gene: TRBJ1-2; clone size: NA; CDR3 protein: CASNDEGPYGYTF; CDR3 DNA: TGTGCCAGCAACGATGAGGGCCCCTATGGCTACACCTTC
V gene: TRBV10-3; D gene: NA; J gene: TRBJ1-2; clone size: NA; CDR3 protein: CAISEPALADGYTF; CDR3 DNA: TGTGCCATCAGTGAGCCGGCCCTCGCCGATGGCTACACCTTC
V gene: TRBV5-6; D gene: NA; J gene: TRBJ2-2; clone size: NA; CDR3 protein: CATSLGVGTGELFF; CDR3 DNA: TGTGCCACTTCTCTTGGAGTGGGGACCGGGGAGCTGTTTTTT
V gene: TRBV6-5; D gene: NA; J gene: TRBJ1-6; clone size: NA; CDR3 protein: CASSSEGPYYNSPLHF; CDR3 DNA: TGTGCCAGCAGTTCCGAGGGGCCCTATTATAATTCACCCCTCCACTTT
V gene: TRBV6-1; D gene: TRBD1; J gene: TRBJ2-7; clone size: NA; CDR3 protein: CASSIRTGWDEQYF; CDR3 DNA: TGTGCCAGCAGTATCCGGACAGGTTGGGACGAGCAGTACTTC
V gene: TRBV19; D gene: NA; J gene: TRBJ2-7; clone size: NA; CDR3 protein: CASRAALHPTYEQYF; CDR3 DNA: TGTGCCAGTAGGGCGGCACTCCACCCCACCTACGAGCAGTACTTC
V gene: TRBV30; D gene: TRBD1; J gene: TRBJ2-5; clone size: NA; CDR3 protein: CAWSLGTGGRETQYF; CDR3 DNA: TGTGCCTGGAGTTTAGGGACAGGGGGTCGAGAGACCCAGTACTTC
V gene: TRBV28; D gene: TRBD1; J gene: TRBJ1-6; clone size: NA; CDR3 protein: CASSLTGVGDSPLHF; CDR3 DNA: TGTGCCAGCAGTTTAACAGGGGTCGGGGATTCACCCCTCCACTTT
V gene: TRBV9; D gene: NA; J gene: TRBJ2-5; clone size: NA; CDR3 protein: CASSGRGGDIQETQYF; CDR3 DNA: TGTGCCAGCAGCGGCCGGGGCGGGGACATACAAGAGACCCAGTACTTC
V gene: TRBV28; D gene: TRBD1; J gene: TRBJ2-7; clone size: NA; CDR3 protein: CASSLLVTGESYEQYF; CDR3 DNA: TGTGCCAGCAGTTTATTAGTGACAGGGGAAAGCTACGAGCAGTACTTC
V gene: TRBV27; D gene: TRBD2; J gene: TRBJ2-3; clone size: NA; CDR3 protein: CASSGLAGQRDTQYF; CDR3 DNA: TGTGCCAGCAGCGGACTAGCGGGACAGCGAGATACGCAGTATTTT
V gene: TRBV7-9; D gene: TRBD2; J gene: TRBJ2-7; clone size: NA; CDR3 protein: CASSNPLAGVYEQYF; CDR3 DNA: TGTGCCAGCAGCAACCCACTAGCGGGGGTCTACGAGCAGTACTTC
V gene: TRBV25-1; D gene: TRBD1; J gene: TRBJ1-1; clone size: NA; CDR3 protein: CASLPGTGITEAFF; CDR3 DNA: TGTGCCAGTCTTCCCGGGACAGGTATCACTGAAGCTTTCTTT
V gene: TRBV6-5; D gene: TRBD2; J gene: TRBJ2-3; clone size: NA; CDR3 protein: CASSYYAGGATDTQYF; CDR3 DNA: TGTGCCAGCAGTTACTATGCGGGGGGGGCCACAGATACGCAGTATTTT
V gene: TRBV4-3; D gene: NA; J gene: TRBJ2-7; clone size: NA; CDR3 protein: CASSQERGPPSPYEQYF; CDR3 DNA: TGCGCCAGCAGCCAAGAGCGAGGGCCGCCTAGTCCCTACGAGCAGTACTTC
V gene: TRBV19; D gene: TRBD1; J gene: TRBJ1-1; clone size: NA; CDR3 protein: CASTVTGGGVTEAFF; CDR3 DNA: TGTGCCAGTACCGTGACAGGGGGAGGTGTTACTGAAGCTTTCTTT
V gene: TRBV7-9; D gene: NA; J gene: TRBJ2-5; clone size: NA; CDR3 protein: CASSVTEQETQYF; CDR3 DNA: TGTGCCAGCAGCGTGACAGAGCAAGAGACCCAGTACTTC
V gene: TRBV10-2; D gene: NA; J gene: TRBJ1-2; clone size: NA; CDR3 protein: CASSEAEASPYGYTF; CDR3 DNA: TGCGCCAGCAGTGAGGCAGAAGCTAGCCCCTATGGCTACACCTTC
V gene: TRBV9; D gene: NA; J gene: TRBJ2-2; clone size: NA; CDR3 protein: CASTPLTGNTGELFF; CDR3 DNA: TGTGCCAGCACCCCCTTGACAGGGAACACCGGGGAGCTGTTTTTT
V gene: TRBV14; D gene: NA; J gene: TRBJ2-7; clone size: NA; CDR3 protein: CASSQVQGGGIPYEQYF; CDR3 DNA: TGTGCCAGCAGCCAGGTTCAGGGGGGCGGCATCCCCTACGAGCAGTACTTC
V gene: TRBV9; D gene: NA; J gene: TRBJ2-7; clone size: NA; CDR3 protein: CASSVAVSGYEQYF; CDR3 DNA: TGTGCCAGCAGCGTAGCGGTTTCGGGCTACGAGCAGTACTTC
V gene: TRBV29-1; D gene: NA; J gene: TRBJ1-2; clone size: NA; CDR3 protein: CSVEAPGPYGYTF; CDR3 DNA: TGCAGCGTTGAGGCGCCCGGGCCCTATGGCTACACCTTC
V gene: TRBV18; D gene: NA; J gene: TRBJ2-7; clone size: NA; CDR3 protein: CASSPKKAELEYF; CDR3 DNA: TGTGCCAGCTCACCAAAGAAGGCGGAGTTGGAGTACTTC
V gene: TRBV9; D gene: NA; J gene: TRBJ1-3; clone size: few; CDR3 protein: CASSGQTGNTIYF; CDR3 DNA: TGTGCCAGCAGCGGACAAACGGGTAACACCATATATTTT
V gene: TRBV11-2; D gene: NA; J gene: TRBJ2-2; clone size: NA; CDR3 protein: CASSLVKHTGELFF; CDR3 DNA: TGTGCCAGCAGCTTAGTGAAGCACACCGGGGAGCTGTTTTTT
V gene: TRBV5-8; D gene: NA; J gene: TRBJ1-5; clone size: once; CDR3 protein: CASSFYSNQPQHF; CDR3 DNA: TGTGCCAGCAGCTTTTATAGCAATCAGCCCCAGCATTTT
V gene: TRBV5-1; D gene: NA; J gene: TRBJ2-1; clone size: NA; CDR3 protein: CASSSGVFAYNEQFF; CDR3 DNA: TGCGCCAGCAGCTCGGGGGTCTTTGCCTACAATGAGCAGTTCTTC
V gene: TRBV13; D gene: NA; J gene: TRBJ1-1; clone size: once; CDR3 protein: CATAAGVTEAFF; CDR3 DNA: TGTGCCACGGCCGCAGGGGTCACTGAAGCTTTCTTT